This TCR beta chain stems from a study of OX40 agonist ivuxolimab in advanced cancers. Study as a whole: An agonistic anti-OX40 (CD134) antibody, ivuxolimab, was used to treat the patients.

Produced via immunoSEQ multiplex PCR; TCRdb's table is partial and in-frame only. Here the sample spans tens of thousands of clones, roughly 90% being singletons. Germline-derived CDR1 and CDR2 are SEHNR and FQNEAQ (reference sequence). V shed 4 bases and J 5 bases; nucleotides not matched to a gene: 1. The CDR3 is 13 amino acids. Exclusion of a patient followed from autoimmune disease history or systemic immunosuppression. Notes on the study in general: CD4+ and CD8+ blood T cells expanded clonally by week 6 at 0.1 to 3.0 mg/kg.

Concerning this clone itself: Its cognate antigen is unknown.

Specimen: CD4+ or CD8+ T cells sorted from blood, collected in a trial of the OX40 agonist ivuxolimab. The sequence was collected from an adult with an advanced solid tumor such as melanoma, head and neck, liver or kidney cancer. The rearrangement uses TRBV7-9 and TRBJ1-4; TRBD1 matches 7 bases. In nucleotides, the CDR3 is TGTGCCAGCAGCTCGGGACAGAATGAAAAACTGTTTTTT. Protein product: CASSSGQNEKLFF.